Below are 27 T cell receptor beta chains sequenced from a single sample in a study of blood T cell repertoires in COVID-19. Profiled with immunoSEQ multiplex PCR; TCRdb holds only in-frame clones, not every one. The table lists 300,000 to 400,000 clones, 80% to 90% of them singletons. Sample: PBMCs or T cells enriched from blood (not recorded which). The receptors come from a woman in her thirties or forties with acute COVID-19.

The chain's CDR3 is CASSPRRQAYSNQPQHF. CDR3 in DNA: TGTGCCAGCAGTCCTCGCCGACAGGCTTATAGCAATCAGCCCCAGCATTTT. The chain recombines TRBV2 with TRBJ1-5; D may be TRBD1 (6 bases). Looked up from germline, CDR1 is SNHLY and CDR2 is FYNNEI. The CDR3 sequence is 17 residues long. The ends were cut back, 5 bases at V and 0 bases at J, with 17 bases in the middle.

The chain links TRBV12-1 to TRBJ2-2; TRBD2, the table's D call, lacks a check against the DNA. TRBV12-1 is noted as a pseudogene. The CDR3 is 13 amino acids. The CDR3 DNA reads TGTGCCAGCAGCTTTCGGAACACCGGGGAGCTGTTTTTT. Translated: CASSFRNTGELFF.

The DNA for the CDR3 is TGTGCTAGTGGTTTGTCAAGCGGTGAGCAGTTCTTC. Translated: CASGLSSGEQFF. The chain couples TRBV12-5 to TRBJ2-1; TRBD2 might be the D (5 bases). CDR1 is LGHNT and CDR2 is FRNRAP in the germline V gene. Trimming took 2 bases from V and 9 from J, leaving 8 bases between them. This CDR3 is 12 amino acids long. Using reference TRBV12-5 and TRBJ2-1 for the parts outside the CDR3, the full variable domain is DARVTQTPRHKVTEMGQEVTMRCQPILGHNTVFWYRQTMMQGLELLAYFRNRAPLDDSGMPKDRFSAEMPDATLATLKIQPSEPRDSAVYFCASGLSSGEQFFGPGTRLTVL.

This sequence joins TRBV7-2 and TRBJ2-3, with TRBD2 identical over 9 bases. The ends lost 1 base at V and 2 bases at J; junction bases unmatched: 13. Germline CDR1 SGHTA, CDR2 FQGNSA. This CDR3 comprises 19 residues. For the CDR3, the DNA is TGTGCCAGCAGCTTAGACGTCACGGGGCTAGCGGGGATCACAGATACGCAGTATTTT. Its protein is CASSLDVTGLAGITDTQYF.

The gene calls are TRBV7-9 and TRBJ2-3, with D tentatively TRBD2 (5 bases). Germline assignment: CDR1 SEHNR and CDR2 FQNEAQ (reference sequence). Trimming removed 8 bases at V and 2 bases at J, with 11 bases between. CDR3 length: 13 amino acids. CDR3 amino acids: CASQTTTTDTQYF. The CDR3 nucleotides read TGTGCCAGCCAGACTACCACCACAGATACGCAGTATTTT.

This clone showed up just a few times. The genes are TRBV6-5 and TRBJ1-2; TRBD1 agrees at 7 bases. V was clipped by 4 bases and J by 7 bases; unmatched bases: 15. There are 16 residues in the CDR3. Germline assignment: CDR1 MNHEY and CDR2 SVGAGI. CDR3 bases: TGTGCCAGCAGTTCCTACCGACAGGGTCCCTTCCCTGGCTACACCTTC. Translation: CASSSYRQGPFPGYTF.

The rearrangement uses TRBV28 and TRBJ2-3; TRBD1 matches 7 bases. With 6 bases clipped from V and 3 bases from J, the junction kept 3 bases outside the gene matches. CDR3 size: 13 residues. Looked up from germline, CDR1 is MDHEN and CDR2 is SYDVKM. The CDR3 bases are TGTGCCAGCAGCGAACAGGGGACAGATACGCAGTATTTT. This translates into CASSEQGTDTQYF. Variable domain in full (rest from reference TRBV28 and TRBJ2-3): DVKVTQSSRYLVKRTGEKVFLECVQDMDHENMFWYRQDPGLGLRLIYFSYDVKMKEKGDIPEGYSVSREKKERFSLILESASTNQTSMYLCASSEQGTDTQYFGPGTRLTVL.

The CDR3 spells CASSVSGLGETQYF. The CDR3 DNA reads as TGTGCCAGTAGTGTGTCAGGGTTAGGGGAGACCCAGTACTTC. The V gene is TRBV19, the J gene TRBJ2-5; D might be TRBD1 (5 bases). Germline values: CDR1 LNHDA, CDR2 SQIVND (reference sequence). V was shortened by 5 bases and J by 5 bases, with 15 bases between the two germline ends. This CDR3 has 14 amino acids.

The CDR3 DNA sequence: TGTGCCAGCAGCGAGACAGGGGGGGACTATGGCTACACCTTC. It encodes CASSETGGDYGYTF. This chain joins TRBV28 and TRBJ1-2, with 9 bases that match TRBD1. V lost 6 bases to trimming and J lost 3 bases; unmatched junction nucleotides: 5. From germline, CDR1 is MDHEN and CDR2 SYDVKM. CDR3 length: 14 residues.

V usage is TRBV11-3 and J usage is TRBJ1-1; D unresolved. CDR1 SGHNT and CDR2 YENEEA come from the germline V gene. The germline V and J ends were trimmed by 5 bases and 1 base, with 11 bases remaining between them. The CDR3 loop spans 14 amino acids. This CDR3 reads CASSHFTENTEAFF. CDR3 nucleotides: TGTGCCAGCAGCCATTTTACAGAGAACACTGAAGCTTTCTTT.

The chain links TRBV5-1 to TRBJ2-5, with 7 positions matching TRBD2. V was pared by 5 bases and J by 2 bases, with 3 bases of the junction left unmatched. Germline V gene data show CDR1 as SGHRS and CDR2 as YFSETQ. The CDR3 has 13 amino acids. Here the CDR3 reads CASRLGLQETQYF. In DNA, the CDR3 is TGCGCCAGCAGGCTGGGACTACAAGAGACCCAGTACTTC.

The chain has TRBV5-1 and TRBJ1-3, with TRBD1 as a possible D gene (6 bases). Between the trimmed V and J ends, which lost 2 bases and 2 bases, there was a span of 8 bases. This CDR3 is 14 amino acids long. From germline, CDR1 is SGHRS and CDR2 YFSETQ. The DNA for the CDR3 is TGCGCCAGCAGCTTTCAGGGGACTGGAAACACCATATATTTT. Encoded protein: CASSFQGTGNTIYF.

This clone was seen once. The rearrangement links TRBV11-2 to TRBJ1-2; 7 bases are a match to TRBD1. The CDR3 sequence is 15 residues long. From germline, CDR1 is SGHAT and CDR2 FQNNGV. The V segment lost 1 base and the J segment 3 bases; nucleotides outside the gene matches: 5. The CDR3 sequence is CASSLGPTGYYGYTF. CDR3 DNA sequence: TGTGCCAGCAGCTTAGGCCCGACAGGGTACTATGGCTACACCTTC.

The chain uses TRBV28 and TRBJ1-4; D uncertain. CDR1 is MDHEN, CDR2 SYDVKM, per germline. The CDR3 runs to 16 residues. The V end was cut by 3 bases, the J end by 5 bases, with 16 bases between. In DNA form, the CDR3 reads TGTGCCAGCAGTTTGTTTCGCGGCATCGGAAATGAAAAACTGTTTTTT. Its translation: CASSLFRGIGNEKLFF.

DNA of the CDR3: TGTGCCAGCAGTTTATACGGTTATGGCTACACCTTC. It yields the protein CASSLYGYGYTF. This chain links TRBV28 with TRBJ1-2; D is unresolved. Germline CDR1 is MDHEN and CDR2 is SYDVKM. The germline V and J ends were trimmed by 1 base and 5 bases, with 5 bases remaining between them. This CDR3 region has 12 residues.

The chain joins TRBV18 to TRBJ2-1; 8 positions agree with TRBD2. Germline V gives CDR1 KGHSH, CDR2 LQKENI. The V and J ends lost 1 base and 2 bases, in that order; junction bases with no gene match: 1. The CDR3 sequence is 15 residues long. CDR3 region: CASSPLLAAYNEQFF. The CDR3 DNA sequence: TGTGCCAGCTCACCACTACTAGCGGCCTACAATGAGCAGTTCTTC. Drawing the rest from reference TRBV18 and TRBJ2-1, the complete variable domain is NAGVMQNPRHLVRRRGQEARLRCSPMKGHSHVYWYRQLPEEGLKFMVYLQKENIIDESGMPKERFSAEFPKEGPSILRIQQVVRGDSAAYFCASSPLLAAYNEQFFGPGTRLTVL.

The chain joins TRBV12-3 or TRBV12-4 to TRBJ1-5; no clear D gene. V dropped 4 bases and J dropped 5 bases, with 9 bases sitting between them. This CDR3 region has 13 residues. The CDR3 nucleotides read TGTGCCAGCAGTTCTACCAATTATCAGCCCCAGCATTTT. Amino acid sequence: CASSSTNYQPQHF.

DNA of the CDR3: TGTGCCAGCAGCCAAGATCTAGCGGGATTTTACGAGCAGTACTTC. It codes for CASSQDLAGFYEQYF. The rearrangement joins TRBV4-2 to TRBJ2-7; 9 positions agree with TRBD2. Germline V gene sequence: CDR1 LGHNA, CDR2 YNFKEQ. Trimming at V came to 0 bases and at J to 4 bases, leaving 4 bases not matched to a gene. CDR3 length: 15 amino acids.

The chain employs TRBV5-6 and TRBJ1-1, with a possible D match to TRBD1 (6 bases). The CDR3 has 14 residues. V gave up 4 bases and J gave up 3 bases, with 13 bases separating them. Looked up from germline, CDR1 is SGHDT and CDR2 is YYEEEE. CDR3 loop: CASSRGGRDTEAFF. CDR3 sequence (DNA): TGTGCCAGCAGCCGCGGGGGGCGCGACACTGAAGCTTTCTTT.

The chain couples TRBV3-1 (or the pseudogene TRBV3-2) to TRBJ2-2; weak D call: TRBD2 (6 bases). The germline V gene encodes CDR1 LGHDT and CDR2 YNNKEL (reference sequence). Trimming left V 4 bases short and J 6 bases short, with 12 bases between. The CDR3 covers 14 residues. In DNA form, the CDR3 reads TGTGCCAGCAGCCCCCCGCGGGGAGCCGGGGAGCTGTTTTTT. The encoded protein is CASSPPRGAGELFF.

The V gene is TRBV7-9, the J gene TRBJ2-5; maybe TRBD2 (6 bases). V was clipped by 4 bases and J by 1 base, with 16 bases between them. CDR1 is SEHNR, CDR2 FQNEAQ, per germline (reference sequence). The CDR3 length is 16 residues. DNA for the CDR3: TGTGCCAGCAGCTCGAGCCGGGGGAGCTTCCAAGAGACCCAGTACTTC. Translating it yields CASSSSRGSFQETQYF.

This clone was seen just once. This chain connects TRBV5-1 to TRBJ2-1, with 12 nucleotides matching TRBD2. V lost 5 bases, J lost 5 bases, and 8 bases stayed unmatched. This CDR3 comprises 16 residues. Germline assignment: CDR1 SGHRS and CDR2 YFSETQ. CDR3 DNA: TGCGCCAGCAGTTCCAGACTAGCGGGGGTCAACAATGAGCAGTTCTTC. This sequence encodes CASSSRLAGVNNEQFF. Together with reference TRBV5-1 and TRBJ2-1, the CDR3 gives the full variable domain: KAGVTQTPRYLIKTRGQQVTLSCSPISGHRSVSWYQQTPGQGLQFLFEYFSETQRNKGNFPGRFSGRQFSNSRSEMNVSTLELGDSALYLCASSSRLAGVNNEQFFGPGTRLTVL.

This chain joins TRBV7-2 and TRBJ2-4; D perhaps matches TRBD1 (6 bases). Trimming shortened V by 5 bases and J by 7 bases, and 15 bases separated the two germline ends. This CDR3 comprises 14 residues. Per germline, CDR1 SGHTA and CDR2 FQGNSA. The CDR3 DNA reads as TGTGCCAGCAGCCTCGACAGGTCAAGTAACATTCAGTACTTC. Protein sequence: CASSLDRSSNIQYF.

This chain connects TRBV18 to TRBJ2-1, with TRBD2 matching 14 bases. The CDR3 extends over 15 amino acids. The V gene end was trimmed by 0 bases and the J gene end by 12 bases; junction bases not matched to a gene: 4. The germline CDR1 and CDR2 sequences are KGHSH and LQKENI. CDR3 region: CASSPPGLAGVRQFF. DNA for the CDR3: TGTGCCAGCTCACCACCGGGACTAGCGGGAGTTCGGCAGTTCTTC. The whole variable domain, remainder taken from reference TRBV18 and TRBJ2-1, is NAGVMQNPRHLVRRRGQEARLRCSPMKGHSHVYWYRQLPEEGLKFMVYLQKENIIDESGMPKERFSAEFPKEGPSILRIQQVVRGDSAAYFCASSPPGLAGVRQFFGPGTRLTVL.

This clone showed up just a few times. DNA for the CDR3: TGCAGTGCTAGTCAAGCCATGAACACTGAAGCTTTCTTT. It is translated as CSASQAMNTEAFF. The V call is TRBV20-1, the J call TRBJ1-1, with D unresolved. Germline V gene sequence: CDR1 DFQATT, CDR2 SNEGSKA (reference sequence). The CDR3 sequence is 13 residues long. The V end lost 3 bases, the J end lost 0 bases, and 8 bases lay between the germline ends.

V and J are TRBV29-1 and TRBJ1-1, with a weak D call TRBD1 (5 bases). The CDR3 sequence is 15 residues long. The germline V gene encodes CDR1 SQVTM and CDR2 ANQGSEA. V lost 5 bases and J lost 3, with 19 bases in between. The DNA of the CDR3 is TGCAGCGTTTACCCAAACCAGGGTTCGTACACTGAAGCTTTCTTT. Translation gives CSVYPNQGSYTEAFF.

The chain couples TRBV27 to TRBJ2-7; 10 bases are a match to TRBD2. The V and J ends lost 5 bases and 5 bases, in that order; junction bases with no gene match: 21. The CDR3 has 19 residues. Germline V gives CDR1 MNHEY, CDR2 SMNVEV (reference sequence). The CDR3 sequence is CASSGRMASGSKKGNEQYF. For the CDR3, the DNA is TGTGCCAGCAGTGGGCGAATGGCTAGCGGGAGCAAGAAGGGCAACGAGCAGTACTTC.